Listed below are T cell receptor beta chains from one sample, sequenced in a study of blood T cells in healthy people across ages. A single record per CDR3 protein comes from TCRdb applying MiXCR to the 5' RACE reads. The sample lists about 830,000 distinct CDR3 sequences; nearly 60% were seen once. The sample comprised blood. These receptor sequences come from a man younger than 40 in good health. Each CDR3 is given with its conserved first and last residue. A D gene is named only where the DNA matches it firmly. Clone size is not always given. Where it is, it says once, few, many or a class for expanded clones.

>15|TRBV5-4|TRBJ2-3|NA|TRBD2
TGTGCCAGCAGCGGAGGCGGGAGGGCCACAGATACGCAGTATTTT
CASSGGGRATDTQYF
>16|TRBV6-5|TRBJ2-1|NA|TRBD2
TGTGCCAGCAGTTACTCGACGGGGGGGGCCTACAATGAGCAGTTCTTC
CASSYSTGGAYNEQFF
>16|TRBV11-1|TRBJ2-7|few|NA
TGTGCCAGCAGCTCCGAGGTGCCGGGGAGGAGGGACGAGCAGTACTTC
CASSSEVPGRRDEQYF
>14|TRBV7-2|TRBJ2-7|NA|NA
TGTGCCAGCAGTCCCTTACAGGGTAGAGGCGAGCAGTACTTC
CASSPLQGRGEQYF
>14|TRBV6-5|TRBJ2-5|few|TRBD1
TGTGCCAGCAGTCCGACAGGGACGGGAGAGACCCAGTACTTC
CASSPTGTGETQYF
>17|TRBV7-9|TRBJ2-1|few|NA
TGTGCCAGCAGCCAAGCGGGGACAATTTTCTCCTACAATGAGCAGTTCTTC
CASSQAGTIFSYNEQFF
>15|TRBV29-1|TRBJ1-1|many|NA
TGCAGCGTTGACGTTAACGTGGGGGGGAGAACTGAAGCTTTCTTT
CSVDVNVGGRTEAFF
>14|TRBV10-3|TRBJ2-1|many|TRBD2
TGTGCCATCAGTGAGTTAGCGGGAAGCAATGAGCAGTTCTTC
CAISELAGSNEQFF
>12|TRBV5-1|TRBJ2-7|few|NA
TGCGCCAGCAGGACAGCTTCCTACGAGCAGTACTTC
CASRTASYEQYF
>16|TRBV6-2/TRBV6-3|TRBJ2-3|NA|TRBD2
TGTGCCAGCAGTTACGTGGCGGGAGAAGGCACAGATACGCAGTATTTT
CASSYVAGEGTDTQYF
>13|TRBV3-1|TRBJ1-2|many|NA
TGTGCCAGCAGCCCAGGGGTTAACTATGGCTACACCTTC
CASSPGVNYGYTF
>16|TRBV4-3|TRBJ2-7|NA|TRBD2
TGCGCCAGCAGCCAAGATCTAGCGGGGTCCCTCTACGAGCAGTACTTC
CASSQDLAGSLYEQYF
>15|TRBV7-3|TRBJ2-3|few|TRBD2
TGTGCCAGCAGCCCCCAAGCGGGGTTCACAGATACGCAGTATTTT
CASSPQAGFTDTQYF
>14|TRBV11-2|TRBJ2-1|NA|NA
TGTGCCAGCAGCCCGATGGGGGCGAACAATGAGCAGTTCTTC
CASSPMGANNEQFF
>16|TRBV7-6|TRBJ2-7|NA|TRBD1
TGTGCCAGCAGCCTTTACAGGGGCCCTCGGGGTGGCGAGCAGTACTTC
CASSLYRGPRGGEQYF
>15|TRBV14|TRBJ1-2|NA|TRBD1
TGTGCCAGCAGCCAAGCAAGAGACAGGGATGATGGCTACACCTTC
CASSQARDRDDGYTF
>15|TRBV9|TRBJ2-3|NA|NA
TGTGCCAGCAGCGGGACTTGGAGGATCACAGATACGCAGTATTTT
CASSGTWRITDTQYF
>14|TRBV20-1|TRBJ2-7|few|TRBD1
TGCAGTGCCGCCGGGACAGGGTCTTCATCCGAGCAGTACTTC
CSAAGTGSSSEQYF
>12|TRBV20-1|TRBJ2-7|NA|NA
TGCAGTGCCAAGACAGATCCCTACGAGCAGTACTTC
CSAKTDPYEQYF
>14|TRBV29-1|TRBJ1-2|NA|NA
TGCAGCGTTCCCCGGACGGAATCTAACTATGGCTACACCTTC
CSVPRTESNYGYTF
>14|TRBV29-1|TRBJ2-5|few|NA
TGCAGCGTGACCTTCGATACCAAGGTGGAGACCCAGTACTTC
CSVTFDTKVETQYF
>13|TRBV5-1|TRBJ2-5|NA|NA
TGCGCCAGCAGCTTGGTCCCCCCGCAGACCCAGTACTTC
CASSLVPPQTQYF
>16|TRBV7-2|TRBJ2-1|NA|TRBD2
TGTGCCAGCAGCTTAGCCCTAGCGGTGACCTACAATGAGCAGTTCTTC
CASSLALAVTYNEQFF
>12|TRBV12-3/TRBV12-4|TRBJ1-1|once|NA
TGTGCCAGCAGTTTAGACCTCCGAGAAGCTTTCTTT
CASSLDLREAFF
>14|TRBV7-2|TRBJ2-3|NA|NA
TGTGCCAGCAGCCAAACGGGCCCGGCGGTTACGCAGTATTTT
CASSQTGPAVTQYF
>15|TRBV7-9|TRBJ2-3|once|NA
TGTGCCAGCAGCCGACCGGGACGGGGATCAGATACGCAGTATTTT
CASSRPGRGSDTQYF